The rows below give T cell receptor beta chains drawn from one sample of a study of brain T cells in children with intractable seizures. Clones were sequenced by immunoSEQ multiplex PCR, and TCRdb holds only the in-frame ones, with some missing. This table holds about 340,000 clones, 93% found once. Sample: peripheral blood, taken approximately 5 months after surgery. The source is a boy younger than two with tuberous sclerosis and intractable seizures. Each CDR3 is given with its conserved first and last residue. The D gene is left open where the match is weak. Part of the rows lack a size; the others show once, few, many or a class for expanded clones.

cdr3_aa cdr3_nt j_call d_call v_call cdr3_length clone_size
CAWSGVDRTYYNSPLHF TGTGCCTGGAGTGGCGTGGACAGGACTTACTATAATTCACCCCTCCACTTT TRBJ1-6 TRBD1 TRBV30 17 .
CASSPQTSGSSGANVLTF TGTGCCAGCAGCCCCCAGACTAGCGGGAGCTCTGGGGCCAACGTCCTGACTTTC TRBJ2-6 . TRBV21-1 18 .
CASRAGREGIYEQYF TGTGCCAGCAGGGCTGGGCGGGAGGGAATATACGAGCAGTACTTC TRBJ2-7 . TRBV21-1 15 .
CASTGANVLTF TGTGCCAGTACTGGGGCCAACGTCCTGACTTTC TRBJ2-6 . TRBV19 11 .
CAWSIGQGWPLHF TGTGCCTGGAGTATCGGACAGGGCTGGCCCCTCCACTTT TRBJ1-6 TRBD1 TRBV30 13 .
CASSQTGASEAFF TGTGCCAGCAGCCAGACAGGGGCAAGTGAAGCTTTCTTT TRBJ1-1 TRBD1 TRBV7-3 13 .
CASSRSGSEDNEQFF TGTGCCAGCAGCCGGAGCGGGAGTGAGGACAATGAGCAGTTCTTC TRBJ2-1 TRBD2 TRBV7-9 15 .
CATFDRGEQFF TGTGCCACATTCGACAGGGGCGAGCAGTTCTTC TRBJ2-1 TRBD1 TRBV24-1 11 .
CASSHPGTEAFF TGTGCCAGCAGCCACCCCGGGACCGAAGCTTTCTTT TRBJ1-1 . TRBV9 12 once
CASSIPPISSGANVLTF TGTGCCAGTAGTATCCCCCCGATAAGCTCTGGGGCCAACGTCCTGACTTTC TRBJ2-6 . TRBV19 17 .
CASSSRQNTEAFF TGTGCCAGCAGTTCTAGACAGAACACTGAAGCTTTCTTT TRBJ1-1 . TRBV12-3/TRBV12-4 13 .
CASGAETSGRSDEQFF TGTGCCAGCGGGGCCGAAACTAGCGGGAGAAGCGATGAGCAGTTCTTC TRBJ2-1 TRBD2 TRBV3-1/TRBV3-2 16 .
CASSGNRGAQRNSPLHF TGTGCCAGCAGCGGGAATCGGGGGGCGCAACGGAATTCACCCCTCCACTTT TRBJ1-6 . TRBV7-9 17 .
CASSLGWEAYNEQFF TGTGCCAGCAGCTTAGGGTGGGAAGCCTACAATGAGCAGTTCTTC TRBJ2-1 . TRBV11-2 15 .
CASSLRGSEQYF TGTGCCAGCAGCTTGAGGGGGAGCGAGCAGTACTTC TRBJ2-7 . TRBV5-6 12 .
CASPPGETEAFF TGTGCCAGCCCTCCGGGGGAGACGGAAGCTTTCTTT TRBJ1-1 . TRBV2 12 .
CASSWTSGTVYEQYF TGCGCCAGCAGCTGGACTAGCGGGACCGTCTACGAGCAGTACTTC TRBJ2-7 TRBD2 TRBV5-1 15 .
CASSYSDSYEQYF TGTGCCAGCAGTTACTCAGACTCCTACGAGCAGTACTTC TRBJ2-7 . TRBV27 13 .
CASSRGYGTSYEQYF TGTGCCAGCAGCCGTGGTTACGGGACCTCCTACGAGCAGTACTTC TRBJ2-7 . TRBV7-9 15 .
CASSIGWGTYEQYF TGTGCCAGTAGTATCGGTTGGGGGACCTACGAGCAGTACTTC TRBJ2-7 . TRBV19 14 .
CASSIKGTNTEAFF TGTGCCAGTAGTATTAAAGGGACGAACACTGAAGCTTTCTTT TRBJ1-1 . TRBV19 14 .
CASSLDPGRYNEQFF TGTGCCAGCAGCTTAGATCCGGGCCGCTACAATGAGCAGTTCTTC TRBJ2-1 . TRBV7-3 15 .
CASSVRPSGTDTQYF TGTGCCAGCAGCGTAAGACCTTCGGGCACAGATACGCAGTATTTT TRBJ2-3 . TRBV9 15 .